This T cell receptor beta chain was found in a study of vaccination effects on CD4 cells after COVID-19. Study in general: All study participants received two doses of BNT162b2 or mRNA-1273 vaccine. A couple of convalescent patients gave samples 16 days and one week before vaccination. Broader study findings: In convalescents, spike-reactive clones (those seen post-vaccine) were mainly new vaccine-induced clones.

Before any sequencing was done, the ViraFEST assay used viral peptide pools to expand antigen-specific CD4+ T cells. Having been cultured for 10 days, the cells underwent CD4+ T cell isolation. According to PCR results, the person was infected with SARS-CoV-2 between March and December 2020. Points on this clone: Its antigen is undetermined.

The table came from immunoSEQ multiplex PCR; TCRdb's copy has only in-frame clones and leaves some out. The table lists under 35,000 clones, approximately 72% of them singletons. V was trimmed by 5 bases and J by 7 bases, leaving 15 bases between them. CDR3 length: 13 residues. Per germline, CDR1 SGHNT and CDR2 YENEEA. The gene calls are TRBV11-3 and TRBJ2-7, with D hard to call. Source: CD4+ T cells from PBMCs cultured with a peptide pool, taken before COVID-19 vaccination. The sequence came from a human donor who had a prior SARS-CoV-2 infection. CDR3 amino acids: CASSTRRVREQYF. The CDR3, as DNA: TGTGCCAGCAGCACAAGAAGGGTCAGGGAGCAGTACTTC.